This T cell receptor beta chain was sequenced for a study of PD-1 blockade in classical Hodgkin lymphoma. Study findings and constraints: Why the repertoires differ is still unclear, perhaps disease activity or prior therapy. According to reports, newly diagnosed patients had lower baseline TCR diversity than healthy donors, and relapsed/refractory patients had lower baseline TCR diversity still.

Time point denoted: newly diagnosed, previously untreated cHL patient sample. Comparison used PBMCs from newly diagnosed, untreated classical Hodgkin lymphoma. TCRdb's copy holds only in-frame clones and misses some; the assay was immunoSEQ multiplex PCR. The sample comprises roughly 70,000 clones, over 90% of which are singletons, and about 2.8% rests with the top ten. V was shortened by 6 bases and J by 3 bases, with 9 bases between the two germline ends. The germline V gene encodes CDR1 MNHEY and CDR2 SVGAGI. This CDR3 region has 13 residues. In regard to this clone: Its cognate antigen is unknown.

The gene calls are TRBV6-5 and TRBJ1-5; D call uncertain. Sequencing used peripheral blood mononuclear cells (PBMCs). This clonotype originated in a human donor with classical Hodgkin lymphoma. This CDR3 reads CASRATTNQPQHF. The CDR3 bases are TGTGCCAGCAGAGCAACGACCAATCAGCCCCAGCATTTT.